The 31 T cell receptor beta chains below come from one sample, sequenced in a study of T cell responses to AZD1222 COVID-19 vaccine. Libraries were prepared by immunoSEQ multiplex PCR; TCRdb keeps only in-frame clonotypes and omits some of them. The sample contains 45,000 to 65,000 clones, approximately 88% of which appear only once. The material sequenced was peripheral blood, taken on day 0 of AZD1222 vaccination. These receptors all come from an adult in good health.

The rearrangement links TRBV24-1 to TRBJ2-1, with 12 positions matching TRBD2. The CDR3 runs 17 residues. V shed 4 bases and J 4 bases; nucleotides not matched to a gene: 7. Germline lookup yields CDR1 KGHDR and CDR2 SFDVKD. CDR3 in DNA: TGTGCCACCAGTGAGCCTAGCGGGAGGGCCCGGTACAATGAGCAGTTCTTC. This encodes CATSEPSGRARYNEQFF.

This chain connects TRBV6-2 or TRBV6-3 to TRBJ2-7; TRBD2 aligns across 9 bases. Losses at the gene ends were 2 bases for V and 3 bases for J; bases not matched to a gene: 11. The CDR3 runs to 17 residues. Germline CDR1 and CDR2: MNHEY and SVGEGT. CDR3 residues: CASSYGRLAGSHYEQYF. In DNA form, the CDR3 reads TGTGCCAGCAGTTACGGTCGGCTAGCGGGGTCCCACTACGAGCAGTACTTC.

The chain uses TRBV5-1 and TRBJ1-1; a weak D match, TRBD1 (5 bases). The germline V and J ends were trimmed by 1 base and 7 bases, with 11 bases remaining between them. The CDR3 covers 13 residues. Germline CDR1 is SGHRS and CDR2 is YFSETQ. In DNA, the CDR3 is TGCGCCAGCAGCTTGACTCGGGGCAGTGAAGCTTTCTTT. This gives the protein CASSLTRGSEAFF.

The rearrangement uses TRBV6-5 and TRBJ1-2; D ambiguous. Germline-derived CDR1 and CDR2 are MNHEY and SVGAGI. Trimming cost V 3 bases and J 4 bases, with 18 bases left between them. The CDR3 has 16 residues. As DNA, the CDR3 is TGTGCCAGCAGTTATATTGGGGTCCTCAAGGGCTATGGCTACACCTTC. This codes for CASSYIGVLKGYGYTF.

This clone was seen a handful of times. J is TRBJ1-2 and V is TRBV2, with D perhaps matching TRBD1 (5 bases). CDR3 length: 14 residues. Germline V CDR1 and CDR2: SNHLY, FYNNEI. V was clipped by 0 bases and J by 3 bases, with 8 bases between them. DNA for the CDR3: TGTGCCAGCAGTGAAGCGGGGACGGACTATGGCTACACCTTC. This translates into CASSEAGTDYGYTF.

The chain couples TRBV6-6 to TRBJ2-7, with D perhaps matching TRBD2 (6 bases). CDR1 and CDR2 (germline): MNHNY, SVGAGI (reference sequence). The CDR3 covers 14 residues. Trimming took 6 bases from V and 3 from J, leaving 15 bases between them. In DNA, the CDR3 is TGTGCCAGCAGAGTCCGTGGGCGGGGCTACGAGCAGTACTTC. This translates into CASRVRGRGYEQYF.

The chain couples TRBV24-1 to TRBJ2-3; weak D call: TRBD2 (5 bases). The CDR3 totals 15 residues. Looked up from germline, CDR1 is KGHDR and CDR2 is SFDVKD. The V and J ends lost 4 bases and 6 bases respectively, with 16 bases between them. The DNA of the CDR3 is TGTGCCACCAGTGACCCACCCGAGGGTCCGGATACGCAGTATTTT. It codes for CATSDPPEGPDTQYF.

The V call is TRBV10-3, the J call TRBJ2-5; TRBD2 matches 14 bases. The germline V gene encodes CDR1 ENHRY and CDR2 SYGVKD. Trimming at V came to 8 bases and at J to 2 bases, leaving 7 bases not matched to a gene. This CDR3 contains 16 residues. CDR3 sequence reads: CAIGGTSGRGQETQYF. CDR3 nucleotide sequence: TGTGCCATCGGCGGGACTAGCGGGAGAGGGCAAGAGACCCAGTACTTC.

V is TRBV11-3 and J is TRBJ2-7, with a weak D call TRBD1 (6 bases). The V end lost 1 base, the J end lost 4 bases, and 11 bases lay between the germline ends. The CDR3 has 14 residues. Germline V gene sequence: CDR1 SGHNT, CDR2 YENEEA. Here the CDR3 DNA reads TGTGCCAGCAGCTTAGCCTCACAGGGTTACGAGCAGTACTTC. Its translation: CASSLASQGYEQYF.

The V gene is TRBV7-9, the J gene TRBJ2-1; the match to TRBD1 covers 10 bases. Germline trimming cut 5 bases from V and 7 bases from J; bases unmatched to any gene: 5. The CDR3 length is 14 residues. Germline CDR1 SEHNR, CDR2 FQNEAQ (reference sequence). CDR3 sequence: CASSPWTGGNEQFF. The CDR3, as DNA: TGTGCCAGCAGCCCCTGGACAGGGGGAAATGAGCAGTTCTTC.

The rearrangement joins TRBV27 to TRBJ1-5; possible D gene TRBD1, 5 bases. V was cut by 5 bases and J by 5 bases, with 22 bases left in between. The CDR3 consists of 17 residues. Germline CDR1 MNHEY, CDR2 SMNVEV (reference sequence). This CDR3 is CASSRTWDEDSHQPQHF. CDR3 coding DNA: TGTGCCAGCAGTCGTACCTGGGACGAAGATTCCCATCAGCCCCAGCATTTT.

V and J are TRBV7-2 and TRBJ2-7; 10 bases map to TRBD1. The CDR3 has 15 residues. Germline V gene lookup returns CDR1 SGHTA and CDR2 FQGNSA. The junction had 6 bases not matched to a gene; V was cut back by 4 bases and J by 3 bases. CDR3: CASSSSGTGVYEQYF. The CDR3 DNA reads TGTGCCAGCAGCTCCAGTGGGACAGGGGTCTACGAGCAGTACTTC.

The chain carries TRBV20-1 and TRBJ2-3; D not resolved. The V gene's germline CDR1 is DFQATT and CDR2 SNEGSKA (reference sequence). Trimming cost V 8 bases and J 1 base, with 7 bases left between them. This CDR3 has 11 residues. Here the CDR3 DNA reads TGCAGTTTCCAGCGCACAGATACGCAGTATTTT. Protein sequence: CSFQRTDTQYF.

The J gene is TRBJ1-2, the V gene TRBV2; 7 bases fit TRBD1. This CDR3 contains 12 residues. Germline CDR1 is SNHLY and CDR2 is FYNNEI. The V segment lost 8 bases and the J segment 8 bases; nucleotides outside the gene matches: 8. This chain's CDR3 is CASGDRVGGYTF. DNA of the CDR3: TGTGCCAGCGGAGACAGGGTGGGAGGCTACACCTTC. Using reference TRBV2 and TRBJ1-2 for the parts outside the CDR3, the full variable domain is EPEVTQTPSHQVTQMGQEVILRCVPISNHLYFYWYRQILGQKVEFLVSFYNNEISEKSEIFDDQFSVERPDGSNFTLKIRSTKLEDSAMYFCASGDRVGGYTFGSGTRLTVV.

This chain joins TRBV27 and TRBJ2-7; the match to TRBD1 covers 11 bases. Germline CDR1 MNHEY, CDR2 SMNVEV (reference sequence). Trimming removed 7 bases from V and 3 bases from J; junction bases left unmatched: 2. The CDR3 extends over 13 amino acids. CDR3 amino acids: CASKGTGGYEQYF. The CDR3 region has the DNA TGTGCCAGCAAAGGGACAGGGGGCTACGAGCAGTACTTC.

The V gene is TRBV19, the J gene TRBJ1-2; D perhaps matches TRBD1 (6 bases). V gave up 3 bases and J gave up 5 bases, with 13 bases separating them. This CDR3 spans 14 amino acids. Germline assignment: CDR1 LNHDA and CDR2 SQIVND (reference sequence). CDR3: CASSIEGGGYGYTF. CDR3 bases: TGTGCCAGTAGTATTGAGGGGGGTGGGTATGGCTACACCTTC. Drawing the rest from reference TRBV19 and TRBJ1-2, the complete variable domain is DGGITQSPKYLFRKEGQNVTLSCEQNLNHDAMYWYRQDPGQGLRLIYYSQIVNDFQKGDIAEGYSVSREKKESFPLTVTSAQKNPTAFYLCASSIEGGGYGYTFGSGTRLTVV.

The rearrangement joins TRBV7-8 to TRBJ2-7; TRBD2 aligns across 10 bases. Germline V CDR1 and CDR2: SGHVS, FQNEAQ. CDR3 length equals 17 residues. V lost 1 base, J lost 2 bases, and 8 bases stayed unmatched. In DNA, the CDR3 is TGTGCCAGCAGCTTAGAAGTCCTAGCGGGAGTCGCCTACGAGCAGTACTTC. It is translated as CASSLEVLAGVAYEQYF.

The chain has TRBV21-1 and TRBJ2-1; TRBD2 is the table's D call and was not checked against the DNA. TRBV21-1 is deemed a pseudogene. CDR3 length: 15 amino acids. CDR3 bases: TGTGCCAGCAGCACGACTAGCGTGGACTACAATGAGCAGTTCTTC. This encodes CASSTTSVDYNEQFF.

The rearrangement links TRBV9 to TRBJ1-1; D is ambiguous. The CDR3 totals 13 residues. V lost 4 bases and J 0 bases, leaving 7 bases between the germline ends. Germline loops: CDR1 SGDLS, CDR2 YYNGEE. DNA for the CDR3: TGTGCCAGCAGCCCGGATTTGAACACTGAAGCTTTCTTT. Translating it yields CASSPDLNTEAFF.

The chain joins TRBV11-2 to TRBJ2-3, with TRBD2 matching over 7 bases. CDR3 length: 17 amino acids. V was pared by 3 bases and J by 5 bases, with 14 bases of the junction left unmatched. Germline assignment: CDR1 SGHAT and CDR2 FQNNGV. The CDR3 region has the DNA TGTGCCAGCAGCTTTCAGTCGACGGGAGGTCACGGAGATACGCAGTATTTT. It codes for CASSFQSTGGHGDTQYF.

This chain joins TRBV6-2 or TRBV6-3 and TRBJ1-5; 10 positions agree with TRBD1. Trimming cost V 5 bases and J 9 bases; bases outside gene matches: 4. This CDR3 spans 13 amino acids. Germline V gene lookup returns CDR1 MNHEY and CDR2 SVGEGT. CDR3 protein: CASSPDRGRPQHF. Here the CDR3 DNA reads TGTGCCAGCAGTCCCGACAGGGGGCGGCCCCAGCATTTT.

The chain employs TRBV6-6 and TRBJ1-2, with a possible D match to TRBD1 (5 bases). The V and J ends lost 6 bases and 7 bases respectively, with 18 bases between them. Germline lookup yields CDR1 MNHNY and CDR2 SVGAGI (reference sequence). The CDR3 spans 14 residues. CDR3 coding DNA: TGTGCCAGCAGACCTGGGACTTTAAGGGGTGGCTACACCTTC. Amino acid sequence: CASRPGTLRGGYTF.

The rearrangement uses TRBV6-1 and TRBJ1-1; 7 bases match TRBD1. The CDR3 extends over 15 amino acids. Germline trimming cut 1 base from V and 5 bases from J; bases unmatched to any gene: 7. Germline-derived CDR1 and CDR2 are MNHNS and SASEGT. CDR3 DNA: TGTGCCAGCAGTGAAGTGGGGGACAGCTTAACTGAAGCTTTCTTT. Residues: CASSEVGDSLTEAFF.

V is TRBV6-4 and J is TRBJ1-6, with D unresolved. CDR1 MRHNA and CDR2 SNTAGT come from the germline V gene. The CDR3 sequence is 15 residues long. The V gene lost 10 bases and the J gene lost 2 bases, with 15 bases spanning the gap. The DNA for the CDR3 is TGTGCCACCTCCGGGCCAGTCCCCTATAATTCACCCCTCCACTTT. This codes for CATSGPVPYNSPLHF.

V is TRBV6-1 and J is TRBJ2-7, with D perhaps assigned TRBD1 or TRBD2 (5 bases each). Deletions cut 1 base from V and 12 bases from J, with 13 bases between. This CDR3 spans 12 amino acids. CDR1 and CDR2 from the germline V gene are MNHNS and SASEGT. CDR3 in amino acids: CASSEDWGPRYF. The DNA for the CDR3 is TGTGCCAGCAGTGAAGATTGGGGACCCAGGTACTTC.

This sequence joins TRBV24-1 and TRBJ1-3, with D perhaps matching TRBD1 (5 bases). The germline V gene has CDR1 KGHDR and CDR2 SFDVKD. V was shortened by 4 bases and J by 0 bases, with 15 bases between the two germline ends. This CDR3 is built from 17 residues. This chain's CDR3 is CATSDPGRRGSGNTIYF. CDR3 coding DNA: TGTGCCACCAGTGACCCGGGACGGAGAGGCTCTGGAAACACCATATATTTT.

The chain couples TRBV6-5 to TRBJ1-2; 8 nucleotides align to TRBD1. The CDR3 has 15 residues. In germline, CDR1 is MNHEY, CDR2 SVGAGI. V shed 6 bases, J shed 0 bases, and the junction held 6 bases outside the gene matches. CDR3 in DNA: TGTGCCAGCAGACCCAGGGGGCCTACTAACTATGGCTACACCTTC. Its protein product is CASRPRGPTNYGYTF.

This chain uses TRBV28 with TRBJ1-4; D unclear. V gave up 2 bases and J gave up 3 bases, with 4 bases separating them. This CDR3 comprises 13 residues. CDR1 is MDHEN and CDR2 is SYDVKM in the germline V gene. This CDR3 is CASSLGANEKLFF. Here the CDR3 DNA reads TGTGCCAGCAGTTTAGGGGCTAATGAAAAACTGTTTTTT.

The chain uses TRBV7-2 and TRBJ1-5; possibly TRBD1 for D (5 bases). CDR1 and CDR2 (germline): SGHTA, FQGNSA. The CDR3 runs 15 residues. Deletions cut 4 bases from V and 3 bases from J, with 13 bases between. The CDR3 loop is CASSSWGAINQPQHF. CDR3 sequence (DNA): TGTGCCAGCAGCTCATGGGGCGCCATCAATCAGCCCCAGCATTTT.

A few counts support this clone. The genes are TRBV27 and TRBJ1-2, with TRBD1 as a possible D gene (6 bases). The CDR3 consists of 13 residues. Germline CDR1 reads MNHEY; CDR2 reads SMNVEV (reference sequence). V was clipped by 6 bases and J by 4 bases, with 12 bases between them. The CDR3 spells CASRQGRIYGYTF. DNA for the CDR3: TGTGCCAGCAGACAGGGTAGGATCTATGGCTACACCTTC.

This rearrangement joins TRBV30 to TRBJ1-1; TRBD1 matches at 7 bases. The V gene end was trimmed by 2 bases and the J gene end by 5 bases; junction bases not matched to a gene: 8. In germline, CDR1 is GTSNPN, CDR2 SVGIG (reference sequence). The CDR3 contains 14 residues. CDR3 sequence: CAWSPRGGWTEAFF. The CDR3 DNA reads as TGTGCCTGGAGTCCCAGGGGGGGTTGGACTGAAGCTTTCTTT. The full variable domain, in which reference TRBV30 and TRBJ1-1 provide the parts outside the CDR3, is SQTIHQWPATLVQPVGSPLSLECTVEGTSNPNLYWYRQAAGRGLQLLFYSVGIGQISSEVPQNLSASRPQDRQFILSSKKLLLSDSGFYLCAWSPRGGWTEAFFGQGTRLTVV.